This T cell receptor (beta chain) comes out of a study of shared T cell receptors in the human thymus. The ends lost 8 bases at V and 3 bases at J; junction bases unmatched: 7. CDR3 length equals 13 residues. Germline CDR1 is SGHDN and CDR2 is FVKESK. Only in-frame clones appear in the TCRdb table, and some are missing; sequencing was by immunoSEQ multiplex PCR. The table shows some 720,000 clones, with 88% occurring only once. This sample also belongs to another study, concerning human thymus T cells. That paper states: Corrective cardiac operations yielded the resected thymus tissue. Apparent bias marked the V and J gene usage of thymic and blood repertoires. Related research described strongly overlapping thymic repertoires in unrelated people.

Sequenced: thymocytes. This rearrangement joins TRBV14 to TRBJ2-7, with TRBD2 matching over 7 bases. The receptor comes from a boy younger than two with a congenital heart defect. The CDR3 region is CASFPSGLYEQYF. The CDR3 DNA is TGTGCCAGCTTCCCTAGCGGACTCTACGAGCAGTACTTC.